What follows describes a single T cell receptor (beta chain). This clonotype has only a few counts. Its antigen specificity is not known. Base qualities are not provided; no much larger clone lies one nucleotide away. These data are taken from a study of human T cells and chemical hapten exposure (dated by TCRdb to about 2021). About the investigation overall: For sensitization, 2% DPC in acetone was applied to a roughly 2 cm by roughly 2 cm area of upper inner arm skin. The mostly female patient cohort included alopecia areata with under or over 50% scalp involvement, alopecia totalis and alopecia universalis. Patch testing on the upper back used Finn chambers containing 0.01% DPC, with scoring done after 6 days according to International Contact Dermatitis Research Group standards. Blood was sampled from patients pre-sensitization (week 0) and at 2, 6 and about 24 weeks after DPC sensitization. Libraries were pooled for sequencing, and per-sample TCR yields varied mainly because of small differences in library volumes within the pool. About 29 alopecia patients gave blood for TCR sequencing at one to four time points (pre-sensitization, 2, 6 and 24 weeks). Throughout the approximately 25-week study period, patients were also given weekly therapeutic DPC doses on the scalp. In alopecia patients, the study followed how the peripheral blood TCR repertoire changed in vivo over primary and secondary sensitization to diphenylcyclopropenone (DPC), a hapten. What the work shows at the level of the full study, not this receptor alone: Significantly more large CDR3 similarity clusters were formed by expanded TCRs than by pre-sensitization or healthy control sets, consistent with antigen-driven responses. Because every patient had alopecia, a presumed autoimmune disease, the patients' immune response might differ from that of healthy individuals. Patch test score correlated positively with the number of PT1 expanded TCRs, reaching significance at thresholds 8, 16 and 32 but not at 4. Repeated subsampling changed both the strength of the expansion versus patch-test correlation and the threshold at which that correlation became significant. The number of TCRs above 1 in 1000 frequency did not change with DPC sensitization; there was no evidence of global repertoire structure alterations.

Library preparation employed RACE. The run used a NextSeq 500. During library preparation, unique molecular identifiers were attached to individual cDNA molecules so that TCRs could be counted in a quantitative, reproducible way. Both TCR alpha and TCR beta chains were sequenced from each blood RNA sample. As for the authors' bioinformatics: Samples had a median of approximately 93,000 TCRs, with a range from roughly 20,000 to 690,600. The Decombinator software suite was used to annotate V, J and CDR3 in the TCR reads. For PS versus PT1 abundance plots, all samples were subsampled to the same number of TCRs (28,000). TCRs were defined as expanded if absent before sensitization and observed at least eight times at the 2-week time point. The public sequencing data were trimmed at Q25 with fastp and processed into clonotypes with MiXCR by TCRdb, which kept only in-frame beta chains. When rows share a CDR3 protein, they turn into one entry using the most common DNA and genes. The V and J calls reflect TCRdb's pipeline rather than the authors' work. A total of some 180,000 distinct CDR3 sequences appear in this sample, 20% to 25% of them only once. The ten largest clones represent 6.7% of the sample.

In the paper's terms, the time point label means: patch test 1, 2 weeks after DPC sensitization. Interpreted using the paper, the treatment or condition label stands for: therapeutic diphenylcyclopropenone sensitization with weekly scalp DPC. At each patch-test visit, blood was drawn before the patch test was applied. Patients were considered eligible if aged 18 to 70, diagnosed with alopecia and deemed suitable for DPC therapy, and patients were excluded if pregnant. Total RNA was extracted from unfractionated whole blood that had been collected in Tempus Blood RNA tubes. V gives up 0 bases and J gives up 4 bases, and the segment between their germline ends measures 11 bases. Including cysteine and phenylalanine, the CDR3 has 15 amino acids. The entry retains the CDR3 DNA only, 45 bases that are in frame from base 1. CDR1 and CDR2 (SEHNR, FQNEAQ) derive from the germline V gene (reference sequence).

The sample here was whole blood, taken in connection with sensitization to the hapten diphenylcyclopropenone (DPC). The TCR was taken from a woman in her forties or fifties with alopecia areata. Some clones in this sample may be carry-over from other donors' samples. The rearranged chain carries TRBV7-9 and TRBJ2-3; a tentative D call is TRBD1 (6 bases match). The nucleotide sequence is given as TGTGCCAGCAGCTTAGCATCGTCAGGGGCAGATACGCAGTATTTT. Its protein reads: CASSLASSGADTQYF.